The clone carrying this TCR beta chain was seen a handful of times. Antigen unknown. This sample is drawn from a study of T cell repertoires in cytomegalovirus infection. Overall study context: The authors relied on CMV epitopes, both recently identified HLA-C-restricted and well-studied HLA-B-restricted. Public TCR beta signatures provided an indication of both CMV infection and a matching HLA type. Study-wide findings and caveats: HLA-C-restricted CMV-specific TCR beta clonotypes were dominant in the ex vivo response. There were carriers of CMV plus the relevant HLA, and cumulative public TCR beta family frequency identified them.

With 5 bases removed from V and 8 bases from J, the gap between germline ends came to 14 bases. The CDR3 covers 13 residues. Germline V lookup: CDR1 SGHVS, CDR2 FQNEAQ. TCRdb re-derived calls from the reads in MiXCR, one entry per CDR3 protein. The data show 110,000 to 150,000 distinct CDR3 sequences, with more than 30% seen just once and roughly half held by the top ten. The chain uses TRBV7-8 and TRBJ2-3; D possibly corresponds to TRBD2 (5 bases). The sample here was CD8+ T cells from cultured PBMCs, taken from culture after CMV antigen stimulation. The clonotype originates from a human donor in good health (CMV status not recorded). Some clones in this sample may be carry-over from other donors' samples. The CDR3 loop reads CASSRTPEGTQYF. The CDR3 DNA sequence: TGTGCCAGCAGCAGGACTCCCGAGGGTACGCAGTATTTT.